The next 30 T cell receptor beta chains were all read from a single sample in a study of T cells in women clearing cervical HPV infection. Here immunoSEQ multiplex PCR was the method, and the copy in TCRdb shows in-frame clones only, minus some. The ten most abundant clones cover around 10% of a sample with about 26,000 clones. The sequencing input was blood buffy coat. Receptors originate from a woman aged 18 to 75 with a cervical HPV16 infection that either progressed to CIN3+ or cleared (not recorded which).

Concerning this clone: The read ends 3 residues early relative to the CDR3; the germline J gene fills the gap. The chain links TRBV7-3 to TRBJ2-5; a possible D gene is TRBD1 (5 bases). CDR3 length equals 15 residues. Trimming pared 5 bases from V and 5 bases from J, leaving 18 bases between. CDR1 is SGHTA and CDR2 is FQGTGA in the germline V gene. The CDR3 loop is CASSPQGGPEETQYF. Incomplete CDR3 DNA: TGTGCCAGCAGCCCCCAGGGTGGTCCGGAGGAGACC.

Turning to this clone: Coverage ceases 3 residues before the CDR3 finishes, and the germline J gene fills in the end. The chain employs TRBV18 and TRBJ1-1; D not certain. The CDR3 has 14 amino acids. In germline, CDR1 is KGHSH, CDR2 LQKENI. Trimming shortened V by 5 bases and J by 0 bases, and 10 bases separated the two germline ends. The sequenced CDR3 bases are TGTGCCAGCTCATCCCCGGTCTTGAACACTGAA. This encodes CASSSPVLNTE. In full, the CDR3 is CASSSPVLNTEAFF.

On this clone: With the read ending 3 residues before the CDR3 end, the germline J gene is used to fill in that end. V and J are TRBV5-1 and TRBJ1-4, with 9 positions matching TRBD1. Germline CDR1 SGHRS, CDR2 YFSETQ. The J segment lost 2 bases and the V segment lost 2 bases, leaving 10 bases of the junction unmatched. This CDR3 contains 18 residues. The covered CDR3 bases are TGCGCCAGCAGCTTAGTCCGGGACAGGGCCTCTACTAATGAAAAA. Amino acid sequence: CASSLVRDRASTNEK. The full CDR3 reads CASSLVRDRASTNEKLFF. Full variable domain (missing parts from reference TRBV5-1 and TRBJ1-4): KAGVTQTPRYLIKTRGQQVTLSCSPISGHRSVSWYQQTPGQGLQFLFEYFSETQRNKGNFPGRFSGRQFSNSRSEMNVSTLELGDSALYLCASSLVRDRASTNEKLFFGSGTQLSVL.

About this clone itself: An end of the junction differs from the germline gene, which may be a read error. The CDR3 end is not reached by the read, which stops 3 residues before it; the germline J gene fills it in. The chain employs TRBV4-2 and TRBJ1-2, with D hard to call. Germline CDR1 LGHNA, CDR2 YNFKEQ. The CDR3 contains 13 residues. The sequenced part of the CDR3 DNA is TGCGCCAGCAGCCAAGACCACGCGGCTGGC. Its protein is CASSQDHAAG. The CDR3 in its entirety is CASSQDHAAGYTF.

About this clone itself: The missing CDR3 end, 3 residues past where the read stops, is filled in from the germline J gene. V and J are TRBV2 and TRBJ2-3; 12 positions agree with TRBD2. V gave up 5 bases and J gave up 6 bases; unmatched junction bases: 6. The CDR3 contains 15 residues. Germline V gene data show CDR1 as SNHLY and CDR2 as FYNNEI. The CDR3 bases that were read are TGTGCCAGCAGTCCTAGCGGGGGGGTCACCGATACG. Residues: CASSPSGGVTDT. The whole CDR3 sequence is CASSPSGGVTDTQYF.

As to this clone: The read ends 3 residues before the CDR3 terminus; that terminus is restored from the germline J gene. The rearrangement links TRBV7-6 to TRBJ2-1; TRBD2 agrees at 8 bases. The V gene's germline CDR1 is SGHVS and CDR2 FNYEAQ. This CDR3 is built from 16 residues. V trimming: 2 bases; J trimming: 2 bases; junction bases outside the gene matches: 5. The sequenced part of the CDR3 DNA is TGTGCCAGCAGCTTACTAATAGCGGGAACCTACAATGAG. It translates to CASSLLIAGTYNE. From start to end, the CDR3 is CASSLLIAGTYNEQFF.

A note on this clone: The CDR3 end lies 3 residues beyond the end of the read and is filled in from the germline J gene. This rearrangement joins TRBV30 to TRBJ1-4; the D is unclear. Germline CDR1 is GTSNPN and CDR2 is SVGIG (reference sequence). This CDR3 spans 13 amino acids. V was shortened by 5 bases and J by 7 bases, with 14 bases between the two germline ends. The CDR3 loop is CAWGPGLAEKLFF. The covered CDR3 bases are TGTGCCTGGGGACCCGGACTGGCTGAAAAA.

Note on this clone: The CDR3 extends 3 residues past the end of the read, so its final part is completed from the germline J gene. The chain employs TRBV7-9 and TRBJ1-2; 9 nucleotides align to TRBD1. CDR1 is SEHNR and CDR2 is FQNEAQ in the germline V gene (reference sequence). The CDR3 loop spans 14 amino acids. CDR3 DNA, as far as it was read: TGTGCCAGCAGCTTAACTACAGGGGGCAATGAC. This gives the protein CASSLTTGGND. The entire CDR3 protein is CASSLTTGGNDYTF.

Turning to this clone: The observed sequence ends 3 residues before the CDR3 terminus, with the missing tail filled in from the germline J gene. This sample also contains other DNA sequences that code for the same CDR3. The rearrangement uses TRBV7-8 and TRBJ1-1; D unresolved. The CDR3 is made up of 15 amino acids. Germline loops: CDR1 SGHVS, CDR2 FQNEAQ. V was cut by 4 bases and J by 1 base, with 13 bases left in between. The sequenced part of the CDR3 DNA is TGTGCCAGCAGCTCCGCTCTTCCGGGGAACACTGAA. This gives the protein CASSSALPGNTE. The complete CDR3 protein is CASSSALPGNTEAFF.

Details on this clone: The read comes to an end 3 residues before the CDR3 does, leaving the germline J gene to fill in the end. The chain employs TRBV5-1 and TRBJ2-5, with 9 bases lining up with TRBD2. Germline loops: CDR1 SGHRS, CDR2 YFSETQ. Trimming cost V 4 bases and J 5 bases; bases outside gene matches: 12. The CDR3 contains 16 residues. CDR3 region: CASSQQLAGTSETQYF. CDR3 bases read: TGCGCCAGCAGCCAACAACTAGCGGGTACCTCGGAGACC.

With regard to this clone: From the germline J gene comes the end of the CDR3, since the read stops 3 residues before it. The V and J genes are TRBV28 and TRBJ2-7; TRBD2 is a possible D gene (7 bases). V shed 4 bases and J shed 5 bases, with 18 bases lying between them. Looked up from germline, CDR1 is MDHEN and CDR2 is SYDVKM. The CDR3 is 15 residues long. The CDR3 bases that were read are TGTGCCAGCAGTTCCCCACAGGGAGGGCTCCACGAG. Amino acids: CASSSPQGGLHE. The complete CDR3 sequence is CASSSPQGGLHEQYF.

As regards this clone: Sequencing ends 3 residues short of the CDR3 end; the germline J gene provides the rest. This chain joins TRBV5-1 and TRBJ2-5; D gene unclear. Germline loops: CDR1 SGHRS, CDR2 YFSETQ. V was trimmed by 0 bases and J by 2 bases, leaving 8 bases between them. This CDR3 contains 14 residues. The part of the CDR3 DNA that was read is TGCGCCAGCAGCTTGGCCGACGGGCAAGAGACC. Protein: CASSLADGQET. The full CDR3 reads CASSLADGQETQYF.

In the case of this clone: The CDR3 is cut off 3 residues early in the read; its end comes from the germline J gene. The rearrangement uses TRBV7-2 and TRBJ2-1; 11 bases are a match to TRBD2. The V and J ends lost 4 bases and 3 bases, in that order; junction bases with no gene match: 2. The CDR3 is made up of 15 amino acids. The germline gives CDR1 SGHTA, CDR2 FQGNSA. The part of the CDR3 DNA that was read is TGTGCCAGCAGCTCCGGACTAGCGGGCTACAATGAG. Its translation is CASSSGLAGYNE. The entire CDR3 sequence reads CASSSGLAGYNEQFF.

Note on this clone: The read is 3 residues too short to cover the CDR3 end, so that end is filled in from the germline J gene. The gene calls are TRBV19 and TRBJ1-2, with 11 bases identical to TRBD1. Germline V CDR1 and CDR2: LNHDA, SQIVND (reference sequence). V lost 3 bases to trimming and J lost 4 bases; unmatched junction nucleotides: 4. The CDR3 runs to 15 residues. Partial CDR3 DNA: TGTGCCAGTAGTATTATTGGGACAGGGGGCTATGGC. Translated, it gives CASSIIGTGGYG. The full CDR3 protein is CASSIIGTGGYGYTF.

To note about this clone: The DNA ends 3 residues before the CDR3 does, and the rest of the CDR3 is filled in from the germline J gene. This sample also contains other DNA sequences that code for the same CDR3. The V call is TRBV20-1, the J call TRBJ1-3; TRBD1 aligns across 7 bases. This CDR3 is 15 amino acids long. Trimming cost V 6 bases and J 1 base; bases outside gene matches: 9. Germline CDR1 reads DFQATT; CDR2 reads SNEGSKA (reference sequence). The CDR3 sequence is CSARRPGGSGNTIYF. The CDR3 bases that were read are TGCAGTGCACGCCGCCCAGGGGGTTCTGGAAACACC.

The CDR3 DNA, read in part, is TGTGCCAGCAGTCCGATATTGACGGGGAACACTGAA. Its translation: CASSPILTGNTE. In full, the CDR3 is CASSPILTGNTEAFF. The V gene is TRBV6-2 or TRBV6-3, the J gene TRBJ1-1; no definite D call. The read halts 3 residues ahead of the CDR3 end, with the missing end drawn from the germline J gene. Looked up from germline, CDR1 is MNHEY and CDR2 is SVGEGT. This CDR3 is 15 amino acids long. V was trimmed by 5 bases and J by 1 base, leaving 14 bases between them.

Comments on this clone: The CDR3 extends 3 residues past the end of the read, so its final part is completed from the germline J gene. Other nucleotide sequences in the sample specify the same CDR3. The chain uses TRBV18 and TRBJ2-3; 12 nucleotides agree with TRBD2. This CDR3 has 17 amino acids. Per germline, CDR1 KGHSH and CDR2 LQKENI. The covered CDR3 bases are TGTGCCAGCTCCCCGCGCTCACTAGCGGGGGGCCAAGAGACG. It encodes CASSPRSLAGGQET. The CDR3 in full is CASSPRSLAGGQETQYF.

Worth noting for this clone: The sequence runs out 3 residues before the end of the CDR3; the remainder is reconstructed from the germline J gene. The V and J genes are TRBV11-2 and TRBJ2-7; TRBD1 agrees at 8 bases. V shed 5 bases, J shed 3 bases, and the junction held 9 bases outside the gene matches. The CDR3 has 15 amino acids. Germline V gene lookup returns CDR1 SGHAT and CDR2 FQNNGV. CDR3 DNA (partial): TGTGCCAGCAGCCCCACCGCCGGGACAGGCTACGAG. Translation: CASSPTAGTGYE. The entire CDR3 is CASSPTAGTGYEQYF.

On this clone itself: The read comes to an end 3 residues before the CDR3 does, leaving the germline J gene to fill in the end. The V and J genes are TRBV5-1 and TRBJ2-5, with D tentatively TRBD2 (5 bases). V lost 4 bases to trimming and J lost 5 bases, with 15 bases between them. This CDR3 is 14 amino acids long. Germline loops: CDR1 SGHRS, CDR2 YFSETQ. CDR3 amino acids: CASSPSGDTETQYF. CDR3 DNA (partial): TGCGCCAGCAGCCCGTCCGGGGATACGGAGACC.

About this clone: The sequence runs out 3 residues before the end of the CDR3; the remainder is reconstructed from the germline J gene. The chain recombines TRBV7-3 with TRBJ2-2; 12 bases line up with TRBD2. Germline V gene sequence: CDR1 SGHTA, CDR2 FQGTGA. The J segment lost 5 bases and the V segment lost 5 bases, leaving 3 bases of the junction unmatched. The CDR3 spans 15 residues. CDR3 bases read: TGTGCCAGCAGCGTCACTAGCGGGGGGACCGGGGAG. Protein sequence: CASSVTSGGTGE. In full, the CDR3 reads CASSVTSGGTGELFF.

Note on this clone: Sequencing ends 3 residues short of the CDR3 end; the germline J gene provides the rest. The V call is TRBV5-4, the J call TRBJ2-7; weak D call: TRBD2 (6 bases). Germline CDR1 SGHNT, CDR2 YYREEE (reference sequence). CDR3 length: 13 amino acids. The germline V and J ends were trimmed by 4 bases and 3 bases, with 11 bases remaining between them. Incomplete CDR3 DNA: TGTGCCAGCAGCCATACTAGCCGCTACGAG. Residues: CASSHTSRYE. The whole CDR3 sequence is CASSHTSRYEQYF.

The CDR3 loop reads CAWSVRGYEQYF. CDR3 bases read: TGTGCCTGGAGTGTACGCGGTTACGAG. The V gene is TRBV30, the J gene TRBJ2-7; the D is unclear. The read terminates 3 residues before the CDR3 end, so the remaining end is supplied by the germline J gene. The V gene's germline CDR1 is GTSNPN and CDR2 SVGIG (reference sequence). This CDR3 has 12 amino acids. Trimming took 0 bases from V and 4 from J, leaving 7 bases between them.

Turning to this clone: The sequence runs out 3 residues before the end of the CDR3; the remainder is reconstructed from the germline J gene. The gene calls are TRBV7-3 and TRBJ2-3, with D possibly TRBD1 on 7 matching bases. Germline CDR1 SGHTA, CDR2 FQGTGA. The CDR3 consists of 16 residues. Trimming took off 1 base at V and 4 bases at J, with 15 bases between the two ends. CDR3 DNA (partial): TGTGCCAGCAGCTTAAATGGAGGGGGCAACGCAGATACG. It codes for CASSLNGGGNADT. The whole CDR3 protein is CASSLNGGGNADTQYF.

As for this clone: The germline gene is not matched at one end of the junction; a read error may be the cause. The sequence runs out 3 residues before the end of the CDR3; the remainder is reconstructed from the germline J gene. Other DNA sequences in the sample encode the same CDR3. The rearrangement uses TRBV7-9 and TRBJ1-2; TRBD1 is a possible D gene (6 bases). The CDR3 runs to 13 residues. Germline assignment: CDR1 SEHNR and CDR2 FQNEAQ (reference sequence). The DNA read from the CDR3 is TGTGCCAGCAGCTCGACAGGTTTCTATGGA. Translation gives CASSSTGFYG. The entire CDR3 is CASSSTGFYGYTF. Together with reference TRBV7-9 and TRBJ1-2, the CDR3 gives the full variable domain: DTGVSQNPRHKITKRGQNVTFRCDPISEHNRLYWYRQTLGQGPEFLTYFQNEAQLEKSRLLSDRFSAERPKGSFSTLEIQRTEQGDSAMYLCASSSTGFYGYTFGSGTRLTVV.

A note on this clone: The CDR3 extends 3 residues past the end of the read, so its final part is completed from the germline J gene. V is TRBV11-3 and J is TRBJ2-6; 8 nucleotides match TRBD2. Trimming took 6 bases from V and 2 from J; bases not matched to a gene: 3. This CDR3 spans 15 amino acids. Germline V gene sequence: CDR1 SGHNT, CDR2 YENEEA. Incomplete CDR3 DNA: TGTGCCAGCAGTAGCGGGGAAGCTGGGGCCAACGTC. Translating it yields CASSSGEAGANV. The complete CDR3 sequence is CASSSGEAGANVLTF.

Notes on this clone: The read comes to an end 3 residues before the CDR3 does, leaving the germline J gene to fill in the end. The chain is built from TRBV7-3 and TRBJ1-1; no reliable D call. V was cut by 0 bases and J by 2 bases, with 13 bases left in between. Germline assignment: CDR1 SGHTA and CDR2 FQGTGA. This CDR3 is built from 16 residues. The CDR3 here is CASSLTSGRPNTEAFF. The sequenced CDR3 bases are TGTGCCAGCAGCTTAACTTCGGGGAGGCCTAACACTGAA. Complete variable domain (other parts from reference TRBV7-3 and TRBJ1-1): GAGVSQTPSNKVTEKGKYVELRCDPISGHTALYWYRQSLGQGPEFLIYFQGTGAADDSGLPNDRFFAVRPEGSVSTLKIQRTERGDSAVYLCASSLTSGRPNTEAFFGQGTRLTVV.

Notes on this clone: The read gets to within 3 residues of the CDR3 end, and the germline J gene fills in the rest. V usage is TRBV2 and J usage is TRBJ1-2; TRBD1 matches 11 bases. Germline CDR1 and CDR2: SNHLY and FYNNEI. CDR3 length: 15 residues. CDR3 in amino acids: CASSEGQGGWGGYTF. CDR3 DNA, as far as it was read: TGTGCCAGCAGTGAGGGACAGGGGGGATGGGGCGGC.

The CDR3 here is CASSWRGTTDTQYF. The part of the CDR3 DNA that was read is TGCGCCAGCAGCTGGAGGGGGACCACAGATACG. The V call is TRBV5-1, the J call TRBJ2-3; D possibly uses TRBD1 or TRBD2 (6 bases each). The CDR3 extends 3 residues past the end of the read, so its final part is completed from the germline J gene. Trimming removed 3 bases at V and 2 bases at J, with 10 bases between. Per germline, CDR1 SGHRS and CDR2 YFSETQ. There are 14 residues in the CDR3.

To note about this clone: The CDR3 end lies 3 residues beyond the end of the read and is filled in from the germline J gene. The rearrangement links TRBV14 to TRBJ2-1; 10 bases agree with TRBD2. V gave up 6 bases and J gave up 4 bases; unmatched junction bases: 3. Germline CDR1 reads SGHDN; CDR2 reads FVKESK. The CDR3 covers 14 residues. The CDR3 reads CASRGTSAYNEQFF. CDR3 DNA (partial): TGTGCCAGCAGGGGGACTAGCGCGTACAATGAG.

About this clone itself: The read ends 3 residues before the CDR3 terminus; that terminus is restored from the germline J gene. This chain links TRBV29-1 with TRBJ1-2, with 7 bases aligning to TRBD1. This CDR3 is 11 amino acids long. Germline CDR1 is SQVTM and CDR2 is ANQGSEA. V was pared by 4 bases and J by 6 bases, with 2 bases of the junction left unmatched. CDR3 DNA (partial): TGCAGCGTTGGTACAGGGGATGGC. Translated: CSVGTGDG. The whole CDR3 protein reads CSVGTGDGYTF. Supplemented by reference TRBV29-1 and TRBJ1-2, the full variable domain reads SAVISQKPSRDICQRGTSLTIQCQVDSQVTMMFWYRQQPGQSLTLIATANQGSEATYESGFVIDKFPISRPNLTFSTLTVSNMSPEDSSIYLCSVGTGDGYTFGSGTRLTVV.